This is a list of T cell receptor beta chains from one sample in a study of molecular identifiers for immune sequencing clone quantification. TCRdb redid the calling of the PCR reads with MiXCR, one entry per CDR3 protein. This table has hundreds of thousands of distinct CDR3 sequences, about 25% appearing once. Sequenced: naive CD8+ T cells from blood, with Jurkat cell RNA spiked in. These receptors all come from a human donor in good health. Some libraries in this study had Jurkat cell RNA spiked in. The CDR3 runs from the conserved cysteine through the conserved F or W. Each record gives: J gene, V gene, clone size, D gene, CDR3 DNA, CDR3 protein. A D gene is named only where the DNA matches it firmly. The size field is filled for only some rows; it gives once, few, many or a size class.

TRBJ2-7	TRBV7-9	few	-	TGTGCCAGCAGCTTCGATAACAGGGGGACTACTTGGCATGAGCAGTACTTC	CASSFDNRGTTWHEQYF
TRBJ1-1	TRBV7-9	few	-	TGTGCCAGCAGCTCCGACAGGTCGAACACTGAAGCTTTCTTT	CASSSDRSNTEAFF
TRBJ2-3	TRBV5-4	many	-	TGTGCCAGCAGCTCCGCGGGATCCAACACAGATACGCAGTATTTT	CASSSAGSNTDTQYF
TRBJ2-5	TRBV4-3	many	-	TGCGCCAGCAGCCAAGATTTCTTCAGTGCCCAAGAGACCCAGTACTTC	CASSQDFFSAQETQYF
TRBJ2-2	TRBV12-3/TRBV12-4	-	-	TGTGCCAGCAATTTCGTTCTGGGAGAACAGGGGGGGGACAGAAACACCGGGGAGCTGTTTTTT	CASNFVLGEQGGDRNTGELFF
TRBJ2-1	TRBV10-3	-	TRBD2	TGTGCCATCAGGGACGTAGCGGGGCGCTACAATGAGCAGTTCTTC	CAIRDVAGRYNEQFF
TRBJ2-3	TRBV5-4	many	-	TGTGCCAGCAGCCTTATTACCTGGGCCACAGATACGCAGTATTTT	CASSLITWATDTQYF
TRBJ2-1	TRBV20-1	-	TRBD2	TGCAGTGCTAGAGATGGCCTAGCGGGATTATTTGAGCAGTTCTTC	CSARDGLAGLFEQFF
TRBJ1-4	TRBV6-6	many	-	TGTGCCAGCTCCTACGGGCCGCCGGCTGAAAAACTGTTTTTT	CASSYGPPAEKLFF
TRBJ2-7	TRBV4-3	few	TRBD1	TGCGCCAGCAGCCAAGGTGTCGGGACAGCCTACGAGCAGTACTTC	CASSQGVGTAYEQYF
TRBJ2-1	TRBV20-1	-	-	TGCAGTGCTAGAGACCAAGACAGGCCGTCCTACGAGCAGTTCTTC	CSARDQDRPSYEQFF
TRBJ2-3	TRBV2	-	TRBD2	TGTGCCAGCAGTGAGTTAGCGGGATCCACAGATACGCCGTATTTT	CASSELAGSTDTPYF
TRBJ2-3	TRBV25-1	few	TRBD1	TGTGCCAGCAGTAGGGGACAGGGCGGCACAGATACGCAGTATTTT	CASSRGQGGTDTQYF
TRBJ1-4	TRBV6-1	few	-	TGTGCCAGCAGTGCGATACAGGGTCTGGGTAATGAAAAACTGTTTTTT	CASSAIQGLGNEKLFF
TRBJ2-1	TRBV7-3	many	-	TGTGCCAGCAGCTTAGGTCGGAACGACAATGAGCAGTTCTTC	CASSLGRNDNEQFF
TRBJ2-1	TRBV14	-	-	TGTGCCAGCAGCCCTGTCACCAGCGGAAGCTCCTACAATGAGCAGTTCTTC	CASSPVTSGSSYNEQFF
TRBJ2-1	TRBV19	few	-	TGTGCCAGTAGTATTCCCGGGAGCTCCTACAATGAGCAGTTCTTC	CASSIPGSSYNEQFF
TRBJ2-7	TRBV19	-	-	TGTGCCAGTAGTATGCGGACTGAGCCTGGGACCTCCTACGAGCAGTACTTC	CASSMRTEPGTSYEQYF
TRBJ2-2	TRBV20-1	-	-	TGCAGTGCTAGAGTGTTAAGCACCGGGGAGCTGTTTTTT	CSARVLSTGELFF
TRBJ2-7	TRBV6-6	many	-	TGTGCCAGCAGTTACTTGACAGCGAGCTCCTACGAGCAGTACTTC	CASSYLTASSYEQYF
TRBJ2-7	TRBV7-2	many	TRBD2	TGTGCCAGCAGCTCGTCACTAGCGGGGGGGCTCTACGAGCAGTACTTC	CASSSSLAGGLYEQYF
TRBJ2-2	TRBV27	few	-	TGTGCCAGCAGTTCGCGACTAACAGTTACCGGGGAGCTGTTTTTT	CASSSRLTVTGELFF
TRBJ2-3	TRBV4-3	many	TRBD2	TGCGCCAGCAGCCAAGGAACAGCGGGAGGCACAGATACGCAGTATTTT	CASSQGTAGGTDTQYF
TRBJ2-1	TRBV19	-	-	TGTGCCAGTAGTATAGTAGGTAATGAGCAGTTCTTC	CASSIVGNEQFF
TRBJ2-2	TRBV4-2	-	TRBD2	TGTGCCAGCAGCCAAGAAATGTCAAGCGGGAGTGGCACCGGGGAGCTGTTTTTT	CASSQEMSSGSGTGELFF
TRBJ2-3	TRBV16	few	-	TGTGCCAGCAGCCAATCTGGTACCACAGATACGCAGTATTTT	CASSQSGTTDTQYF
TRBJ2-5	TRBV27	-	TRBD2	TGTGCCAGCATCCAAGGTAGCGGGAGGAGTTGGGAGACCCAGTACTTC	CASIQGSGRSWETQYF
TRBJ1-5	TRBV25-1	few	-	TGTGCCAGCAGTGAGGTTGGGGCCCAGCCCCAGCATTTT	CASSEVGAQPQHF
TRBJ2-1	TRBV9	many	TRBD2	TGTGCCAGCAGCGATCAAAGCGGGAGCGACAATGAGCAGTTCTTC	CASSDQSGSDNEQFF
TRBJ1-6	TRBV2	-	-	TGTGCCAGCAGGTTTACAGGGAGCTCCTATAATTCACCCCTCCACTTT	CASRFTGSSYNSPLHF
TRBJ1-1	TRBV5-3	-	-	TGTGCCAGCAGCTTAGAGCCCTTACAGACAGTTGAAGCTTTCTTT	CASSLEPLQTVEAFF
TRBJ2-7	TRBV27	many	-	TGTGCCAGCAGTATCGGGGGCCCGTCCTACGAGCAGTACTTC	CASSIGGPSYEQYF
TRBJ1-1	TRBV5-6	many	TRBD1	TGTGCCAGCAGCCCCCGGGACAGGGGTCTACCGAACACTGAAGCTTTCTTT	CASSPRDRGLPNTEAFF
TRBJ2-6	TRBV9	-	TRBD1	TGTGCCAGCAGCGGAGCTTTCCGGGACAGGGTGACCTACTCTGGGGCCAACGTCCTGACTTTC	CASSGAFRDRVTYSGANVLTF
TRBJ2-6	TRBV5-1	many	-	TGCGCCAGCAGCTTGGGTCAGGCAAACTTAAACTCTGGGGCCAACGTCCTGACTTTC	CASSLGQANLNSGANVLTF
TRBJ1-1	TRBV9	-	TRBD1	TGTGCCAGCAGCCCTCAGACAGGGGGACACACTGAAGCTTTCTTT	CASSPQTGGHTEAFF